Listed below are T cell receptor beta chains from one sample, sequenced in a study of response to subunit inactivated influenza vaccine. Using its own MiXCR run on the RT-PCR reads, TCRdb lists one record per CDR3 protein. The repertoire has 500,000 to 750,000 distinct CDR3 sequences, around 13% of them found once; the top ten carry 11%. Sample: PBMCs from blood, taken about 11 days after vaccination. These receptors came from a man in his forties or fifties who received an inactivated influenza vaccine. The CDR3 runs from the conserved cysteine through the conserved F or W. A D gene is named only where the DNA matches it firmly. The size entry is marked missing in some rows and otherwise reads once, few, many or a size class.

D	V	J	size	CDR3	DNA
NA	TRBV4-2	TRBJ2-7	NA	CASSQSKGAYEQYF	TGTGCCAGCAGCCAGTCCAAGGGGGCCTACGAGCAGTACTTC
TRBD1	TRBV30	TRBJ2-1	few	CAWSVGTGAYNEQFF	TGTGCCTGGAGTGTAGGGACAGGCGCCTACAATGAGCAGTTCTTC
TRBD1	TRBV7-9	TRBJ2-7	NA	CASSLDRGLEQYF	TGTGCCAGCAGCCTGGACAGGGGGCTCGAGCAGTACTTC
NA	TRBV4-3	TRBJ1-6	NA	CASSQEAGYYSPLHF	TGCGCCAGCAGCCAAGAAGCGGGGTATTATTCACCCCTCCACTTT
NA	TRBV10-3	TRBJ2-5	NA	CAISESLRGETQYF	TGTGCCATCAGTGAGTCTCTGAGAGGCGAGACCCAGTACTTC
NA	TRBV30	TRBJ1-1	NA	CSGSIYTEAFF	TGTTCAGGGTCTATCTACACTGAAGCTTTCTTT
NA	TRBV20-1	TRBJ2-7	NA	CSARGREAYEQYF	TGCAGTGCTAGAGGGAGGGAAGCCTACGAGCAGTACTTC
NA	TRBV12-3/TRBV12-4	TRBJ2-1	NA	CASSLPGGERQFF	TGTGCCAGCAGTTTACCCGGGGGCGAGCGGCAGTTCTTC
TRBD2	TRBV10-3	TRBJ2-1	few	CAIRALADQRNEQFF	TGTGCCATCAGGGCCCTAGCGGACCAACGGAATGAGCAGTTCTTC
NA	TRBV28	TRBJ2-4	few	CASSRRTLGAKNIQYF	TGTGCCAGCAGTCGGCGGACATTAGGAGCCAAAAACATTCAGTACTTC
TRBD1	TRBV7-2	TRBJ2-1	few	CASSLFRGNNEQFF	TGTGCCAGCAGCTTATTCAGGGGGAATAATGAGCAGTTCTTC
NA	TRBV20-1	TRBJ1-1	NA	CSASTWRVRTEAFF	TGCAGTGCTAGTACGTGGCGAGTTCGCACTGAAGCTTTCTTT
TRBD2	TRBV5-6	TRBJ2-7	NA	CASSWSTGGSIYEQYF	TGTGCCAGCAGCTGGAGTACGGGGGGTTCCATCTACGAGCAGTACTTC
TRBD2	TRBV29-1	TRBJ2-7	few	CSVEDFASGGYEQYF	TGCAGCGTTGAAGATTTTGCTAGCGGGGGTTACGAGCAGTACTTC
NA	TRBV7-2	TRBJ2-7	NA	CASSIGSSYEQYF	TGTGCCAGCAGCATAGGGAGCAGCTACGAGCAGTACTTC
TRBD1	TRBV20-1	TRBJ2-7	few	CSAREAGGRYEQYF	TGCAGTGCTAGAGAGGCAGGGGGCAGGTACGAGCAGTACTTC
NA	TRBV3-1	TRBJ2-5	NA	CASSQGIKEQETQYF	TGTGCCAGCAGCCAAGGAATAAAGGAACAAGAGACCCAGTACTTC
TRBD1	TRBV5-1	TRBJ1-4	NA	CASSRDSASNEKLFF	TGCGCCAGCAGCCGGGACAGCGCGTCTAATGAAAAACTGTTTTTT
NA	TRBV12-3/TRBV12-4	TRBJ2-1	few	CASTPEGGGYNEQFF	TGTGCCAGTACCCCCGAGGGGGGCGGTTACAATGAGCAGTTCTTC
TRBD2	TRBV7-2	TRBJ2-2	NA	CASSFQSGAIPLGELFF	TGTGCCAGCAGCTTTCAAAGCGGGGCGATCCCCTTGGGGGAGCTGTTTTTT
TRBD2	TRBV12-3/TRBV12-4	TRBJ2-1	many	CASSLEVTSGGEFTEQFF	TGTGCCAGCAGTTTAGAGGTCACTAGCGGGGGGGAGTTCACTGAGCAGTTCTTC
NA	TRBV7-2	TRBJ2-2	many	CASSLPPTGELFF	TGTGCCAGCAGCCTCCCCCCGACCGGGGAGCTGTTTTTT
NA	TRBV27	TRBJ1-5	many	CASSLNRVFQPQHF	TGTGCCAGCAGTTTGAACAGGGTATTTCAGCCCCAGCATTTT
TRBD2	TRBV5-1	TRBJ2-5	few	CASTQAGGYRETQYF	TGCGCCAGCACCCAAGCGGGAGGATACCGGGAGACCCAGTACTTC
NA	TRBV5-1	TRBJ2-2	many	CASSPRSGQPRELFF	TGCGCCAGCAGCCCGAGGTCGGGCCAGCCCCGGGAGCTGTTTTTT
TRBD1	TRBV5-8	TRBJ2-3	few	CASSRTGTSTDTQYF	TGTGCCAGCAGTCGGACAGGGACGAGCACAGATACGCAGTATTTT
NA	TRBV18	TRBJ1-1	NA	CASSPKGPTLNTEAFF	TGTGCCAGCTCACCAAAGGGGCCAACCTTGAACACTGAAGCTTTCTTT
NA	TRBV5-1	TRBJ1-1	few	CASSLALWDAGGYTEAFF	TGCGCCAGCAGCTTGGCTCTTTGGGACGCCGGTGGGTACACTGAAGCTTTCTTT
NA	TRBV7-2	TRBJ2-1	NA	CASSFGTAGEQFF	TGTGCCAGCAGCTTCGGGACCGCGGGTGAGCAGTTCTTC
NA	TRBV6-2/TRBV6-3	TRBJ2-3	NA	CASSYPSDTQYF	TGTGCCAGCAGTTACCCATCGGATACGCAGTATTTT
NA	TRBV5-6	TRBJ1-2	few	CASSLGQKVGYTF	TGTGCCAGCAGCCTCGGACAGAAGGTTGGCTACACCTTC
NA	TRBV9	TRBJ1-1	few	CASSVGPGGNTEAFF	TGTGCCAGCAGCGTAGGCCCAGGAGGGAACACTGAAGCTTTCTTT
NA	TRBV15	TRBJ2-7	NA	CATSRPNGIEQYF	TGTGCCACCAGCAGACCGAACGGGATCGAGCAGTACTTC
TRBD2	TRBV29-1	TRBJ2-5	few	CSVAIRTSGGEQYF	TGCAGCGTTGCGATACGGACTAGCGGGGGGGAACAGTACTTC
TRBD2	TRBV15	TRBJ2-5	many	CATSREWGGRRETQYF	TGTGCCACCAGCAGAGAGTGGGGGGGTCGTCGGGAGACCCAGTACTTC
NA	TRBV10-3	TRBJ1-2	few	CAISDLGQGYGYTF	TGTGCCATCAGTGACCTCGGACAAGGCTATGGCTACACCTTC
TRBD2	TRBV20-1	TRBJ2-3	NA	CSARDIAGVPPDTQYF	TGCAGTGCTAGAGATATAGCGGGAGTTCCCCCAGATACGCAGTATTTT